A selection of T cell receptor beta chains follows, all from one sample in a study of monozygotic twins with inflammatory bowel disease. TCRdb re-called the 5' RACE reads, yielding one record per CDR3 amino acid sequence without DNA. This sample's clone table lists approximately 330,000 distinct CDR3 sequences. Sequencing was done on a sample of blood. The receptors derive from a human donor with ulcerative colitis or Crohn's disease, or a healthy co-twin of an affected twin (not recorded which). Both conserved end residues are part of each CDR3. Fields, in order: J gene, V gene, CDR3 protein.

j_gene: TRBJ2-7; v_gene: TRBV5-1; CDR3aa: CASSPGGTVTYEQYF
j_gene: TRBJ2-1; v_gene: TRBV5-1; CDR3aa: CASSRRDYIPNEQFF
j_gene: TRBJ2-7; v_gene: TRBV18; CDR3aa: CASSRSGGDYEQYF
j_gene: TRBJ1-2; v_gene: TRBV18; CDR3aa: CASSPDRVWGYTF
j_gene: TRBJ2-7; v_gene: TRBV5-1; CDR3aa: CASRNDRGGSEQYF
j_gene: TRBJ2-1; v_gene: TRBV10-3; CDR3aa: CAIAGAESSYNEQFF
j_gene: TRBJ2-7; v_gene: TRBV20-1; CDR3aa: CSAKSSDYEQYF
j_gene: TRBJ2-7; v_gene: TRBV5-1; CDR3aa: CASSLAVGSLDEQYF
j_gene: TRBJ2-4; v_gene: TRBV12-3/TRBV12-4; CDR3aa: CASSFLGGAVIQYF
j_gene: TRBJ2-1; v_gene: TRBV4-2; CDR3aa: CASSQDRREGYNEQFF
j_gene: TRBJ2-5; v_gene: TRBV11-1; CDR3aa: CAISNPTSGGKNQETQYF
j_gene: TRBJ2-1; v_gene: TRBV5-1; CDR3aa: CASSSVSWGSGNEQFF
j_gene: TRBJ2-7; v_gene: TRBV20-1; CDR3aa: CSARISLAGLYEQYF
j_gene: TRBJ2-7; v_gene: TRBV7-9; CDR3aa: CASSPGDSTYEQYF
j_gene: TRBJ1-5; v_gene: TRBV20-1; CDR3aa: CSARSTEQGNQPQHF
j_gene: TRBJ1-5; v_gene: TRBV12-3/TRBV12-4; CDR3aa: CASSLIAGNQPQHF
j_gene: TRBJ2-1; v_gene: TRBV7-9; CDR3aa: CASSQPGGPSLF
j_gene: TRBJ2-7; v_gene: TRBV25-1; CDR3aa: CASSAGGKQYF
j_gene: TRBJ2-1; v_gene: TRBV12-3/TRBV12-4; CDR3aa: CASSSPGQAYNEQFF
j_gene: TRBJ1-2; v_gene: TRBV20-1; CDR3aa: CSAWTGGLYGYTF
j_gene: TRBJ1-1; v_gene: TRBV5-1; CDR3aa: CASSLGTGRNTEAFF
j_gene: TRBJ2-3; v_gene: TRBV19; CDR3aa: CASSASSKATQYF
j_gene: TRBJ1-6; v_gene: TRBV7-2; CDR3aa: CASSGGWGGGGSPLHF
j_gene: TRBJ1-2; v_gene: TRBV20-1; CDR3aa: CSASPRTGGAEGYTF
j_gene: TRBJ2-7; v_gene: TRBV19; CDR3aa: CASSIQGASYEQYF
j_gene: TRBJ2-5; v_gene: TRBV24-1; CDR3aa: CATSDPGRVETQYF
j_gene: TRBJ2-7; v_gene: TRBV5-1; CDR3aa: CASSLWAGPTYEQYF
j_gene: TRBJ2-1; v_gene: TRBV4-1; CDR3aa: CASSQAGTSVGDEQFF
j_gene: TRBJ2-1; v_gene: TRBV11-3; CDR3aa: CASSLRFGGGGEQFF
j_gene: TRBJ1-4; v_gene: TRBV5-1; CDR3aa: CASSAGQGANEKLFF
j_gene: TRBJ1-1; v_gene: TRBV7-9; CDR3aa: CASSLASGAEAFF
j_gene: TRBJ2-7; v_gene: TRBV7-6; CDR3aa: CASSLGWWMDEQYF
j_gene: TRBJ2-5; v_gene: TRBV20-1; CDR3aa: CSAFKGVAGGLVETQYF
j_gene: TRBJ2-7; v_gene: TRBV5-1; CDR3aa: CASSSGLASYEQYF
j_gene: TRBJ2-7; v_gene: TRBV12-5; CDR3aa: CATSFQSYEQYF
j_gene: TRBJ2-1; v_gene: TRBV11-2; CDR3aa: CASSAIRTSYNEQFF
j_gene: TRBJ2-3; v_gene: TRBV7-2; CDR3aa: CASSFDGGATDTQYF
j_gene: TRBJ2-1; v_gene: TRBV7-2; CDR3aa: CASSSGQTNEQFF
j_gene: TRBJ2-1; v_gene: TRBV7-8; CDR3aa: CASSFPGINEQFF
j_gene: TRBJ2-2; v_gene: TRBV7-3; CDR3aa: CASSSLGGTGELFF
j_gene: TRBJ1-1; v_gene: TRBV27; CDR3aa: CASSEQGGSEAFF
j_gene: TRBJ2-5; v_gene: TRBV20-1; CDR3aa: CSARRTSGIQETQYF
j_gene: TRBJ2-7; v_gene: TRBV21-1; CDR3aa: CASSKTSSRDYEQYF
j_gene: TRBJ1-1; v_gene: TRBV19; CDR3aa: CASSMVQGNTEAFF
j_gene: TRBJ2-5; v_gene: TRBV20-1; CDR3aa: CSAISRGETQYF
j_gene: TRBJ2-7; v_gene: TRBV10-3; CDR3aa: CAISDGIGEQYF
j_gene: TRBJ2-2; v_gene: TRBV12-3/TRBV12-4; CDR3aa: CASSFPRNTGELFF
j_gene: TRBJ1-2; v_gene: TRBV7-2; CDR3aa: CASSLGTVGYTF
j_gene: TRBJ2-3; v_gene: TRBV18; CDR3aa: CASLQGADTQYF
j_gene: TRBJ1-2; v_gene: TRBV6-5; CDR3aa: CASSSPGERVIGGYTF
j_gene: TRBJ2-3; v_gene: TRBV12-3/TRBV12-4; CDR3aa: CASSFVLRTGGRTDTQYF
j_gene: TRBJ2-1; v_gene: TRBV11-1; CDR3aa: CASSFIQGAYNEQFF
j_gene: TRBJ2-7; v_gene: TRBV27; CDR3aa: CASSAPRDRGNEQYF
j_gene: TRBJ2-7; v_gene: TRBV20-1; CDR3aa: CSARGRTSGYEQYF
j_gene: TRBJ1-2; v_gene: TRBV7-2; CDR3aa: CASSQTKGANYGYTF
j_gene: TRBJ2-7; v_gene: TRBV28; CDR3aa: CASRNTGQGNYEQYF
j_gene: TRBJ2-7; v_gene: TRBV12-3/TRBV12-4; CDR3aa: CASRKGGSYEQYF